The entry below describes one T cell receptor (beta chain). Per the germline V gene, CDR1 is MNHEY and CDR2 is SMNVEV (reference sequence). V was cut by 2 bases and J by 2 bases, with 7 bases left in between. This CDR3 contains 13 residues. The sample originates from a study of OX40 agonist ivuxolimab in advanced cancers. Study-level background: It was ivuxolimab, an agonistic anti-OX40 (CD134) antibody, that patients were treated with.

Sequencing used immunoSEQ multiplex PCR; TCRdb keeps in-frame clones, though not all of them. The top ten clones hold around 29% of a sample with approximately 15,000 clones, 75% to 95% of them seen once. Patients with autoimmune history or systemic immunosuppression were excluded. The chain is built from TRBV27 and TRBJ2-7; maybe TRBD1 (5 bases). This specimen was CD4+ or CD8+ T cells sorted from blood, taken in a trial of the OX40 agonist ivuxolimab. This TCR came from an adult with an advanced solid tumor such as melanoma, head and neck, liver or kidney cancer. DNA for the CDR3: TGTGCCAGCAGTTTAACAGGCACCTACGAGCAGTACTTC. Amino acid sequence: CASSLTGTYEQYF.